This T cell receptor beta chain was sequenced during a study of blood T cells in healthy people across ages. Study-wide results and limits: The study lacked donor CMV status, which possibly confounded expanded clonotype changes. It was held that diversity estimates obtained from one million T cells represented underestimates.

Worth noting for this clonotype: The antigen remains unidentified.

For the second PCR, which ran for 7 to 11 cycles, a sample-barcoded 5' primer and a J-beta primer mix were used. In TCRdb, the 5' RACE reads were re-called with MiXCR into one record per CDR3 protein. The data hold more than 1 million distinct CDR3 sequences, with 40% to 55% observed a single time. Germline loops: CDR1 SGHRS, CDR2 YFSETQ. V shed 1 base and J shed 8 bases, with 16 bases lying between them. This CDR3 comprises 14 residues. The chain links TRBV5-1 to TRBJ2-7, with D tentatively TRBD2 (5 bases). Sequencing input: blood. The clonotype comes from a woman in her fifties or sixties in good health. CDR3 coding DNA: TGCGCCAGCAGCTTGATCTCGTCCGGAGGTCAGCAGTACTTC. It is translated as CASSLISSGGQQYF.